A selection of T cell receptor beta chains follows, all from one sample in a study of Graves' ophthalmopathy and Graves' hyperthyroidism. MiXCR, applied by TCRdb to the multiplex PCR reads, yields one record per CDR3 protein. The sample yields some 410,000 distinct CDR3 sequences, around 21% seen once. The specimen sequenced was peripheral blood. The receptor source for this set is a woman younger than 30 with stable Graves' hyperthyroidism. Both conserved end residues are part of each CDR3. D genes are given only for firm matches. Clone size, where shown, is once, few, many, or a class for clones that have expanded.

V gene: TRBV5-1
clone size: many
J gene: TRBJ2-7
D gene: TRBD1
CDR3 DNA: TGCGCCAGCAGCGTACAGGGGTCGGTCGACGAGCAGTACTTC
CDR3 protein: CASSVQGSVDEQYF

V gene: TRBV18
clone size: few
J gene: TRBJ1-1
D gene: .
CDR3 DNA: TGTGCCAGCTCGCTTGGACAGAACGGTGAAGCTTTCTTT
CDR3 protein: CASSLGQNGEAFF

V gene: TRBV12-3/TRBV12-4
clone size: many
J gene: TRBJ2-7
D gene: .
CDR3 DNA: TGTGCCAGCAGTGCCGGGACCGATAAAGAGCAGTACTTC
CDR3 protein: CASSAGTDKEQYF

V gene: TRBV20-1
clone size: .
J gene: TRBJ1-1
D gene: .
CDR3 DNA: TGCAGTGCTAGAGCGACCCCGGACAGAAACACTGAAGCTTTCTTT
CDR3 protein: CSARATPDRNTEAFF

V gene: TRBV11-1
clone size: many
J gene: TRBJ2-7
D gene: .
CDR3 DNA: TGTGCCAGCATGACAACCCCGGCATCCTACGAGCAGTACTTC
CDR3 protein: CASMTTPASYEQYF

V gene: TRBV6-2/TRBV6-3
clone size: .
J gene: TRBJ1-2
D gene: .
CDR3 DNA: TGTGCCAGCAGTTACCCCCTTAGTTCGTATGGCTACACCTTC
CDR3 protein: CASSYPLSSYGYTF

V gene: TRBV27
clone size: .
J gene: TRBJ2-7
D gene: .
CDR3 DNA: TGTGCCATCGGCCTTTCCTACGAGCAGTACTTC
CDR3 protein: CAIGLSYEQYF

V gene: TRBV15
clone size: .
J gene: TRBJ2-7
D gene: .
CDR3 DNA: TGTGCCACCAGCAGAGGAGGCGTCTACGAGCAGTACTTC
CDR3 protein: CATSRGGVYEQYF

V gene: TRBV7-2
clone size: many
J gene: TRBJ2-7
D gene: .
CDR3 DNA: TGTGCCAGCAGCCCCAGGGGGGCGCAGGACTACGAGCAGTACTTC
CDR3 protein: CASSPRGAQDYEQYF

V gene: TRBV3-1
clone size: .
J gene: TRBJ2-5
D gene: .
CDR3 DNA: TGTGCCAGCAGCCAAGATCAATTC
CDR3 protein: CASSQDQF

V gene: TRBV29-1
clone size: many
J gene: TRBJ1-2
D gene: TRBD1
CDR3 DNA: TGCAGCGTTGATGACCAGGACAGGGCCTATGGCTACACCTTC
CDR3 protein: CSVDDQDRAYGYTF

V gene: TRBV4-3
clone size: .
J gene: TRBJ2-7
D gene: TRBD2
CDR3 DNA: TGCGCCAGCAGCCAAGGCCCCCAACTAGCGGTTGGCGAGCAGTACTTC
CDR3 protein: CASSQGPQLAVGEQYF

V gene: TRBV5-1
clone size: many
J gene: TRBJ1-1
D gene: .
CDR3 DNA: TGCGCCAGCAGCTATCCGAACACTGAAGCTTTCTTT
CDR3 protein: CASSYPNTEAFF

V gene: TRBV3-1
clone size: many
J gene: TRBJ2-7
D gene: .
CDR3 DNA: TGTGCCAGCAGCCGGTTCCCGGAGCAGTACTTC
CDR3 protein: CASSRFPEQYF

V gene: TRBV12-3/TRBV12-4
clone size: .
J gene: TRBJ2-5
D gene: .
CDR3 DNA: TGTGCCAGCAGTTTGAATGGCGTGGTGGAGACCCAGTACTTC
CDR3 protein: CASSLNGVVETQYF

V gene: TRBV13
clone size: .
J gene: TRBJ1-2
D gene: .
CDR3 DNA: .
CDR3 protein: CASSLGGYEQYFGPDYGYTF

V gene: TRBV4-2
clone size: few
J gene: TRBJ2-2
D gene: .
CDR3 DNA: TGTGCCAGCAGCCAAGATCAGGGTGTCACCGGGGAGCTGTTTTTT
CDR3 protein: CASSQDQGVTGELFF

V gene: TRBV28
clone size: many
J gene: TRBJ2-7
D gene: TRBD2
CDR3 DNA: TGTGCCAGCACACTACCGGGACTAGCGAGAGTCGAAACTCCCTACGAGCAGTACTTC
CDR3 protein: CASTLPGLARVETPYEQYF

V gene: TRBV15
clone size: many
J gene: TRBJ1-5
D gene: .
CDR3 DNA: TGTGCCACCAGCAGATGGGACGGTGGCGATCAGCCCCAGCATTTT
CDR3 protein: CATSRWDGGDQPQHF

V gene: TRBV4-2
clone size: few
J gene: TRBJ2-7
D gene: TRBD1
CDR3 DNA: TGTGCCAGCAGCCAAGCTTGGACAGGGTCCTACGAGCAGTACTTC
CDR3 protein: CASSQAWTGSYEQYF